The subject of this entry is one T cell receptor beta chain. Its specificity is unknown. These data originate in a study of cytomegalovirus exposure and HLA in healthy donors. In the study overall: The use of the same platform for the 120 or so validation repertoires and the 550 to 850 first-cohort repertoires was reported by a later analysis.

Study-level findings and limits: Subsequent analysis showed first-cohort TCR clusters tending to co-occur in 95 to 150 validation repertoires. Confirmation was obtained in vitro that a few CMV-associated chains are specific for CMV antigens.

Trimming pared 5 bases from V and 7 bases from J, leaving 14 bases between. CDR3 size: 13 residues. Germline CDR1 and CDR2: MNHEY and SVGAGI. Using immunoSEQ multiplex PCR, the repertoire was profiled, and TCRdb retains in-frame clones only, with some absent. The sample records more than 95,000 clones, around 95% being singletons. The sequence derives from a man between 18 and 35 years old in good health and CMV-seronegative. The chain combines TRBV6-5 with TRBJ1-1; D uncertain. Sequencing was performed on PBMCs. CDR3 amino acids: CASSQDRRSEAFF. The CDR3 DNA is TGTGCCAGCAGTCAGGATCGTCGAAGTGAAGCTTTCTTT.